The 19 T cell receptor beta chains reported below all come from one sample, sequenced in a study of blood T cell repertoires in COVID-19 (dated by TCRdb to 2019 to 2021). Library prep was done by the immunoSEQ multiplex PCR assay. TCRdb re-hosts the immuneACCESS table, in-frame sequences only. Its copies lack some clones; in the studies checked, an unresolved V gene accounts for under half of them, and the cause for the rest is not known. This sample comprises 150,000 to 200,000 clones, roughly 84% of them detected only once. Roughly 15% of the sample belongs to the ten largest clones. Sequenced: peripheral blood. These receptors were taken from a woman aged 70-85 years with COVID-19, enrolled during active disease.

This chain joins TRBV12-5 and TRBJ2-3; TRBD2 might be the D (6 bases). Germline V gene data show CDR1 as LGHNT and CDR2 as FRNRAP. This CDR3 is built from 16 residues. The ends were cut back, 0 bases at V and 3 bases at J, with 13 bases in the middle. As DNA, the CDR3 is TGTGCTAGTGGTTTGGTGGGGACTGGGGGGACAGATACGCAGTATTTT. As protein: CASGLVGTGGTDTQYF.

The chain uses TRBV19 and TRBJ1-5; perhaps TRBD1 as D (5 bases). CDR1 is LNHDA, CDR2 SQIVND, per germline (reference sequence). Trimming cost V 5 bases and J 6 bases, with 20 bases left between them. The CDR3 runs to 16 residues. CDR3 protein: CASSLTLQVYGQPQHF. Written as DNA, the CDR3 is TGTGCCAGTAGTCTCACCCTACAGGTTTACGGTCAGCCCCAGCATTTT.

V and J are TRBV5-1 and TRBJ2-1, with 16 bases lining up with TRBD2. Unmatched junction bases numbered 5, after V lost 3 bases and J lost 2 bases. The CDR3 is 18 amino acids. Looked up from germline, CDR1 is SGHRS and CDR2 is YFSETQ. CDR3 sequence (DNA): TGCGCCAGCAGCTCGGGACTAGCGGGAGGGTCCGCCTACAATGAGCAGTTCTTC. Translated: CASSSGLAGGSAYNEQFF.

This clone was picked up many times. The chain has TRBV5-1 and TRBJ1-2; TRBD1 might be the D (6 bases). CDR3 length: 15 amino acids. V was pared by 0 bases and J by 7 bases, with 16 bases between. CDR1 SGHRS and CDR2 YFSETQ come from the germline V gene. CDR3 sequence reads: CASSLDDRLAAGYTF. The DNA for the CDR3 is TGCGCCAGCAGCTTGGACGACAGGCTGGCTGCTGGCTACACCTTC.

V and J are TRBV18 and TRBJ1-1; 7 bases line up with TRBD1. The V gene end was trimmed by 3 bases and the J gene end by 3 bases; junction bases not matched to a gene: 10. The length of the CDR3 is 16 residues. The germline V gene encodes CDR1 KGHSH and CDR2 LQKENI. The CDR3 DNA follows: TGTGCCAGCTCACCCTCAGTAGGGGGCCGGGACACTGAAGCTTTCTTT. Encoded protein: CASSPSVGGRDTEAFF.

The CDR3 loop is CASSFDRSYEQYV. CDR3 coding DNA: TGTGCCAGCAGCTTCGACAGGTCCTACGAGCAGTACGTC. The genes are TRBV5-5 and TRBJ2-7; a weak D match, TRBD1 (6 bases). The CDR3 is 13 amino acids. Germline assignment: CDR1 SGHKS and CDR2 YYEKEE (reference sequence). Deletions cut 2 bases from V and 1 base from J, with 7 bases between.

This sequence joins TRBV7-8 and TRBJ2-2, with a tentative D call TRBD2 (5 bases). The germline V gene has CDR1 SGHVS and CDR2 FQNEAQ. This CDR3 comprises 14 residues. Deletions cut 3 bases from V and 6 bases from J, with 11 bases between. The CDR3 DNA is TGTGCCAGCAGCTTTGGTAGGAGGTCCGGGGAGCTGTTTTTT. This codes for CASSFGRRSGELFF.

The chain recombines TRBV10-3 with TRBJ2-2; the match to TRBD1 covers 9 bases. Per the germline V gene, CDR1 is ENHRY and CDR2 is SYGVKD. The J segment lost 6 bases and the V segment lost 6 bases, leaving 5 bases of the junction unmatched. The CDR3 has 14 residues. The CDR3: CAISGTGKSGELFF. CDR3 bases: TGTGCCATCAGCGGGACAGGGAAATCCGGGGAGCTGTTTTTT.

The chain uses TRBV7-8 and TRBJ1-4, with 11 bases aligning to TRBD1. The trim removed 5 bases at V and 2 bases at J, leaving 4 bases unmatched. The germline gives CDR1 SGHVS, CDR2 FQNEAQ. This CDR3 contains 16 residues. The chain's CDR3 is CASSQDRGQTNEKLFF. The DNA for the CDR3 is TGTGCCAGCAGCCAGGACAGGGGGCAGACTAATGAAAAACTGTTTTTT.

This chain connects TRBV7-8 to TRBJ1-2; no clear D. V was shortened by 3 bases and J by 8 bases, with 16 bases between the two germline ends. Germline V CDR1 and CDR2: SGHVS, FQNEAQ. There are 14 residues in the CDR3. CDR3 DNA: TGTGCCAGCAGCTTGGCGTGGGCCTCAACAGGCTACACCTTC. It translates to CASSLAWASTGYTF.

The chain is built from TRBV2 and TRBJ2-7; weak D call: TRBD2 (6 bases). Germline V CDR1 and CDR2: SNHLY, FYNNEI. The CDR3 is 14 amino acids. V lost 4 bases and J lost 2, with 12 bases in between. CDR3 nucleotides: TGTGCCAGCAGTGTAGGTAGACTAGCCTACGAGCAGTACTTC. It encodes CASSVGRLAYEQYF.

This chain connects TRBV3-1 (or the pseudogene TRBV3-2) to TRBJ2-1; TRBD2 might be the D (7 bases). The CDR3 is 15 residues long. V shed 3 bases and J shed 1 base, with 10 bases lying between them. Germline CDR1 and CDR2: LGHDT and YNNKEL (reference sequence). The CDR3, as DNA: TGTGCCAGCAGCCAGCGGGGGCTATCCTACAATGAGCAGTTCTTC. The encoded protein is CASSQRGLSYNEQFF.

The chain uses TRBV6-5 and TRBJ1-6; TRBD1 is a possible D gene (6 bases). Germline values: CDR1 MNHEY, CDR2 SVGAGI. This CDR3 contains 15 residues. V was pared by 4 bases and J by 7 bases, with 14 bases between. CDR3: CASSSNRVVNSPLHF. The CDR3 DNA is TGTGCCAGCAGTTCAAACAGGGTAGTAAATTCACCCCTCCACTTT.

The rearrangement links TRBV4-1 to TRBJ2-1, with D possibly TRBD1 on 6 matching bases. The V gene lost 1 base and the J gene lost 3 bases, with 16 bases spanning the gap. The length of the CDR3 is 17 residues. Germline CDR1 is MGHRA and CDR2 is YSYEKL. Written as DNA, the CDR3 is TGCGCCAGCAGCCAAGTTTCCACAGGGTGGAACTACAATGAGCAGTTCTTC. Translation: CASSQVSTGWNYNEQFF.

A few counts support this clone. The J gene is TRBJ2-3, the V gene TRBV25-1, with 12 bases that match TRBD2. V gave up 8 bases and J gave up 2 bases; unmatched junction bases: 5. This CDR3 contains 15 residues. CDR1 is MGHDK and CDR2 is SYGVNS in the germline V gene. CDR3 DNA: TGTGCCAGCTCACTAGCGGGAGGTAACACAGATACGCAGTATTTT. The encoded protein is CASSLAGGNTDTQYF. Full variable domain (remainder filled in from reference TRBV25-1 and TRBJ2-3): EADIYQTPRYLVIGTGKKITLECSQTMGHDKMYWYQQDPGMELHLIHYSYGVNSTEKGDLSSESTVSRIRTEHFPLTLESARPSHTSQYLCASSLAGGNTDTQYFGPGTRLTVL.

The J gene is TRBJ1-1, the V gene TRBV19; weak D call: TRBD1 (6 bases). This CDR3 is 14 amino acids long. Germline CDR1 reads LNHDA; CDR2 reads SQIVND (reference sequence). Trimming left V 3 bases short and J 3 bases short, with 11 bases between. DNA for the CDR3: TGTGCCAGTAGTATGGGCAGGGGTGACACTGAAGCTTTCTTT. It is translated as CASSMGRGDTEAFF.

The rearrangement links TRBV18 to TRBJ1-4, with 8 bases lining up with TRBD1. The J segment lost 7 bases and the V segment lost 3 bases, leaving 4 bases of the junction unmatched. Germline V gives CDR1 KGHSH, CDR2 LQKENI. CDR3 length equals 14 residues. The CDR3 DNA reads TGTGCCAGCTCACCGGACAGGGTATTTGAAAAACTGTTTTTT. Translation gives CASSPDRVFEKLFF.

The gene calls are TRBV9 and TRBJ2-1; TRBD2 matches at 8 bases. Germline V gene data show CDR1 as SGDLS and CDR2 as YYNGEE. There are 15 residues in the CDR3. Trimming at V came to 3 bases and at J to 0 bases, leaving 2 bases not matched to a gene. In DNA, the CDR3 is TGTGCCAGCAGCGCCGGGACTAGCTCCTACAATGAGCAGTTCTTC. Residues: CASSAGTSSYNEQFF.

The chain combines TRBV19 with TRBJ2-7; the match to TRBD2 covers 11 bases. Looked up from germline, CDR1 is LNHDA and CDR2 is SQIVND (reference sequence). With V trimmed by 5 bases and J by 3 bases, 6 bases remained unmatched. The CDR3 sequence is 15 residues long. This chain's CDR3 is CASSDYSGRDYEQYF. The CDR3 nucleotides read TGTGCCAGTAGTGACTATAGCGGGAGGGACTACGAGCAGTACTTC.